These 10 T cell receptor beta chains share one sample of origin, sequenced in a study of OX40 agonist ivuxolimab in advanced cancers. Assay: immunoSEQ multiplex PCR; the TCRdb copy retains only in-frame clones and omits some. The data contain some 30,000 clones, around three quarters of them singletons. The sample here was CD4+ or CD8+ T cells sorted from blood, taken in a trial of the OX40 agonist ivuxolimab. These receptors came from an adult with an advanced solid tumor such as melanoma, head and neck, liver or kidney cancer.

This chain links TRBV4-1 with TRBJ1-4, with 10 bases lining up with TRBD1. The ends lost 2 bases at V and 7 bases at J; junction bases unmatched: 4. The CDR3 has 15 amino acids. Germline V gives CDR1 MGHRA, CDR2 YSYEKL. The CDR3: CASSQTGTGAEKLFF. The CDR3 bases are TGCGCCAGCAGCCAAACCGGGACAGGGGCTGAAAAACTGTTTTTT.

The rearrangement uses TRBV7-8 and TRBJ2-1; possibly TRBD2 for D (6 bases). The germline CDR1 and CDR2 sequences are SGHVS and FQNEAQ. The V end was cut by 4 bases, the J end by 7 bases, with 17 bases between. This CDR3 comprises 15 residues. CDR3 sequence: CASSSRDFGLNEQFF. CDR3 nucleotide sequence: TGTGCCAGCAGCTCCCGGGACTTCGGGTTGAATGAGCAGTTCTTC. Combining the CDR3 with reference TRBV7-8 and TRBJ2-1 gives the whole variable domain GAGVSQSPRYKVAKRGQDVALRCDPISGHVSLFWYQQALGQGPEFLTYFQNEAQLDKSGLPSDRFFAERPEGSVSTLKIQRTQQEDSAVYLCASSSRDFGLNEQFFGPGTRLTVL.

The chain employs TRBV4-2 and TRBJ2-1, with 9 positions matching TRBD2. CDR1 and CDR2 (germline): LGHNA, YNFKEQ. The CDR3 runs 16 residues. Trimming at V came to 2 bases and at J to 3 bases, leaving 5 bases not matched to a gene. The CDR3 DNA follows: TGTGCCAGCAGCCAAAACTGGCGGGGGGGCTACAATGAGCAGTTCTTC. It codes for CASSQNWRGGYNEQFF.

This chain links TRBV28 with TRBJ2-1; 7 nucleotides match TRBD2. The V gene end was trimmed by 6 bases and the J gene end by 10 bases; junction bases not matched to a gene: 15. The CDR3 is 15 amino acids. Per germline, CDR1 MDHEN and CDR2 SYDVKM. The CDR3 nucleotides read TGTGCCAGCAGCCTGAGGACTAGTGGCATCATGGAGCAGTTCTTC. Protein product: CASSLRTSGIMEQFF.

The genes are TRBV5-6 and TRBJ2-7; 9 bases line up with TRBD2. The CDR3 has 17 amino acids. Germline V gene sequence: CDR1 SGHDT, CDR2 YYEEEE. V was pared by 4 bases and J by 4 bases, with 15 bases of the junction left unmatched. The chain's CDR3 is CASSGEERAGGRYEQYF. DNA for the CDR3: TGTGCCAGCAGCGGGGAAGAGCGAGCGGGGGGAAGGTACGAGCAGTACTTC.

The V and J genes are TRBV30 and TRBJ1-1, with unresolved D. Trimming stripped 0 bases from V and 3 bases from J, with 14 bases between. The CDR3 loop spans 15 amino acids. Germline CDR1 is GTSNPN and CDR2 is SVGIG (reference sequence). The CDR3 DNA is TGTGCCTGGAGTGTAAAACTGTGGGCGCACACTGAAGCTTTCTTT. Its translation: CAWSVKLWAHTEAFF.

This clone appeared a single time. The chain recombines TRBV9 with TRBJ2-7, with unresolved D. The CDR3 runs to 13 residues. Germline V lookup: CDR1 SGDLS, CDR2 YYNGEE. The V gene lost 1 base and the J gene lost 1 base, with 6 bases spanning the gap. The CDR3 DNA reads TGTGCCAGCAGCGTAAACCCTTCCTACGAGCAGTACTTC. It specifies CASSVNPSYEQYF.

The chain uses TRBV5-4 and TRBJ2-7, with 9 bases identical to TRBD2. This CDR3 has 16 amino acids. Per the germline V gene, CDR1 is SGHNT and CDR2 is YYREEE (reference sequence). The V and J ends lost 3 bases and 1 base, in that order; junction bases with no gene match: 8. DNA for the CDR3: TGTGCCAGCAGCTCACCGCTAGCGGGGACTTCCTACGAGCAGTACTTC. This encodes CASSSPLAGTSYEQYF.

The CDR3 sequence is CASSRFRGPNEQYF. As DNA, the CDR3 is TGCGCCAGCAGCCGGTTCCGGGGCCCCAACGAGCAGTACTTC. J is TRBJ2-5 and V is TRBV4-1; D tentatively fits TRBD1 or TRBD2 (5 bases each). Matching the DNA end better, TRBJ2-7 makes the J call doubtful. This CDR3 contains 14 residues. The germline gives CDR1 MGHRA, CDR2 YSYEKL.

In DNA form, the CDR3 reads TGTGCCAGCAGGGGCCAGGAGAGGGCTGGCTACACCTTC. Encoded protein: CASRGQERAGYTF. This chain joins TRBV25-1 and TRBJ1-2; D remains ambiguous. The V gene lost 6 bases and the J gene lost 7 bases, with 15 bases spanning the gap. CDR1 and CDR2 from the germline V gene are MGHDK and SYGVNS. The CDR3 totals 13 residues.